The TCR beta chain under discussion was sequenced for a study of blood T cell repertoires in COVID-19. About the study: T cells, B-cell-depleted T cells, or PBMCs supplied cDNA or gDNA.

J was trimmed by 9 bases and V by 4 bases; bases with no gene match: 9. This CDR3 has 16 residues. Germline-derived CDR1 and CDR2 are LNHDA and SQIVND (reference sequence). Authors' data handling: Using reference gene primer amplification, nucleated cell counts were estimated. Sequencing used immunoSEQ multiplex PCR; TCRdb keeps in-frame clones, though not all of them. The DNA gave D and trimming, while V, J and clone size come from that table. The sample carries approximately 210,000 clones, about nine tenths recorded once. This clone was counted between two and nine times. Participants, about 18 to 90 years old, spanned more than 20 US areas.

Sequenced input: PBMCs or T cells enriched from blood (not recorded which). The genes are TRBV19 and TRBJ1-6; the match to TRBD1 covers 10 bases. This TCR derives from a man aged 25 to 40 in a cohort exposed to, infected with or recovered from COVID-19 (not recorded which). In DNA form, the CDR3 reads TGTGCCAGTAGTACCGAGACAGGGGGCTTGCCTTCACCCCTCCACTTT. This translates into CASSTETGGLPSPLHF.